This T cell receptor beta chain was captured by sequencing in a study of blood T cells in healthy people across ages. A second PCR, run for roughly 6 to 11 cycles, used a sample-barcoded 5' primer plus a J-beta primer mix. TCRdb re-analysed the 5' RACE reads in MiXCR, keeping a single row per CDR3 protein. Among approximately 800,000 distinct CDR3 sequences listed, roughly 24% were seen once. This sample was shared with a second study, whose subject was T cells of mothers and their children. In that study: Nine systemically healthy Caucasian donors: three mothers, six children. Second-PCR amplification with M1S added sample barcodes and 2-4 random nucleotides.

This TCR derives from a boy aged 5-17 years in good health. Sequenced material: blood.

The CDR3 bases are TGCAGCGTTGAAGCCCAGGGGGTAGACAGGTTCAGATCCCATTATGGCTACACCTTC. It is translated as CSVEAQGVDRFRSHYGYTF. The gene calls are TRBV29-1 and TRBJ1-2; 7 bases line up with TRBD1. There are 19 residues in the CDR3. In germline, CDR1 is SQVTM, CDR2 ANQGSEA. V shed 1 base and J 5 bases; nucleotides not matched to a gene: 22.